This TCR beta chain appears in the sequencing data of a study of cytomegalovirus exposure and HLA in healthy donors (dated by TCRdb to the late 2010s). Concerning the study at large: An earlier analysis of 587 of the donors reported 276 Gb of sequence data and 117 million unique TCR beta sequences obtained from around 180 million T cells. The study was designed to test whether signatures of past pathogen exposure could be identified by cataloging public T cell receptors. HLA typing included class I and class II loci at four-digit resolution. In an earlier analysis of roughly 540 of the donors, high-throughput TCR beta sequencing was used to judge whether each TCR beta V gene segment behaved as functional or pseudogenic. In a later analysis, previously published TCR beta repertoires from about 670 donors were re-analyzed and high-resolution HLA genotyping was added so that TCR occurrence patterns could be studied. Among some 410 genotyped donors of the cohort, an average of roughly 240,000 unique TCR beta nucleotide sequences were sequenced per donor, around a sixth of them non-productive. The number of typed donors differed by locus: about 620-640 for A, B, C, DRB1 and DQB1; 500 to 550 for DQA1; 606 for DPA1; and 400 to 480 for DPB1. Along with the approximately 700-subject first cohort, a separate validation cohort of over a hundred different subjects was used. Donor age, sex, ethnicity and CMV serostatus were compiled together with the repertoire data. Every discovery cohort repertoire had been produced on one sequencing platform. Around 320 gigabases of sequencing data and approximately 84 million unique TCR sequences were included in an early release covering 550 to 650 HLA-typed donors. Four to six DR-DQ haplotypes were handled as single units for association and clustering, since linkage in the cohort was strong. In a later genetic analysis, genome-wide SNP genotypes for about 65% of the roughly 670 donors were used, and that subset was treated as a discovery cohort. The study used immunosequencing to profile the T cell repertoires of approximately 640 subjects and linked those repertoires to cytomegalovirus serostatus. To predict cytomegalovirus infection status, the study combined high-throughput TCR immunosequencing, statistical association of individual TCRs with disease status, and machine learning. The later analysis used no new phenotypic data to find candidate immune exposures, relying instead on TCR beta sequences and their occurrence across donors. Of the 300 to 450 genotyped donors, less than 90% were placed in the genetic ancestry cluster associated with self-reported Caucasian donors.

Comment on this clone: Its antigen is still unknown. Per-nucleotide qualities are absent, and no much larger clonotype sits a single base away.

What the work shows at the level of the full study, not this receptor alone: In both the original and validation cohorts, the classifier was reported to diagnose cytomegalovirus status with high specificity and sensitivity. In vitro tests confirmed that a few of the cytomegalovirus-associated TCR beta chains recognize cytomegalovirus antigens. It was suggested by the authors that the approach could potentially be generalized to other disease states and immunological phenotypes. Some IMGT-functional V segments, including TRBV6-2 and TRBV6-3, could not be distinguished by the 87-base-pair reads and were therefore excluded. Most TCR sequences were seen in very few donors, while some public TCRs were found in many individuals. Linkage disequilibrium might explain the correlated functional status among segregating V segments, but an unknown experimental factor could not be excluded. A further reported finding was that TCR beta sequences accurately predicted the HLA-A and HLA-B alleles for most subjects in the first cohort. In the study, some 160 TCR beta chains were listed as associated with cytomegalovirus. According to a later genetic analysis, donors in an Asian-associated ancestry cluster had fewer N-insertions in productive TCRs than the roughly 670-donor mean. Assigning TCR associations to individual alleles was difficult when HLA alleles, especially DR and DQ, strongly co-occurred. A cluster of highly shared sequence variants was judged likely to represent a technical artifact of the sequencing pipeline. In a later analysis, most CMV-associated TCR beta chains were found to appear HLA-restricted, with HLA associations seemingly driven largely by CMV exposure. In a later analysis, HLA-associated TCR beta chains were found to be more clonally expanded and to have lower generation probabilities than equally common non-associated chains. Specific HLA alleles were associated with roughly 16,000 TCR beta sequences at a false discovery rate of 0.05 in a later analysis. In an earlier analysis of over 550 of the donors, most TCR beta V segments were observed in productive rearrangements about 87% or about 30% of the time, broadly matching IMGT annotations. In a later analysis, several top co-occurrence clusters were reported to appear linked to parvovirus B19, influenza, CMV and Epstein-Barr virus. Presence/absence analyses assumed roughly uniform sequencing depth across donors, an assumption that may not hold. The earlier analysis of some 560 of the donors excluded some 15 rarely observed V segments, including chromosome 9 orphons, because counts were too low. In a later analysis, the rate of TCR association differed among HLA loci, with DRB1 alleles having the most associated TCRs and HLA-C alleles having the fewest. HLA typing was unavailable for some donors at each locus, so association tests used only the typed subset. The cohort was sequenced for TCR beta chains only, and without alpha or paired-chain data the features that could be detected were limited. The only immune exposure information available for the cohort was CMV serostatus. An association between a missense DCLRE1C variant and V-gene and J-gene trimming of TCR beta chains was found in a later genetic analysis and replicated in an independent cohort.

Libraries came from the immunoSEQ multiplex PCR assay. A mixture of 60 forward primers for TCR Vbeta segments and 13 reverse primers for TCR Jbeta segments was used in the multiplex PCR. The CDR3 region of rearranged TCR beta genes was amplified from genomic DNA with a multiplex PCR assay. Amplified TCR beta libraries were sequenced as 87-base-pair reads on the Illumina HiSeq System. The original methods were these. In a later analysis, roughly 80 million unique TCR beta chains were counted across the 650 to 700 repertoires, and roughly 9.9 million of these chains were shared by at least two donors. Raw reads were error-corrected and collapsed into unique sequences with a nearest-neighbor algorithm that merged closely related sequences to remove PCR and sequencing errors. To assign V, D and J gene segments, CDR3 sequences were aligned to IMGT reference sequences. For a sequence to be retained, at least a six-nucleotide match to both a V gene segment and a J gene segment was required. A rearrangement was called productive if the CDR3 had no stop codons and remained in frame with V and J, and every other rearrangement was called non-productive. Following IMGT convention, CDR3 was defined as the stretch from the second conserved V-encoded cysteine up to the conserved J-encoded phenylalanine. In an earlier analysis of more than 550 of the donors, sequences lacking an unambiguous match to a single V gene segment were excluded. An earlier analysis of several hundred of the donors called V segments functional above 56.7% productive rearrangements and segregating when the between-donor standard deviation exceeded 5%. To diagnose cytomegalovirus status from the catalog of TCR beta chain sequences, a statistical classification framework was built. In a later analysis, TCR nucleotide sequences were compared against IMGT/GENE-DB human TR gene sequences so that V and J genes could be assigned. A later analysis assigned CDR3 sequences and most-parsimonious VDJ recombination scenarios with the TCRdist pipeline. In a later analysis, each TCR beta chain was defined by its CDR3 amino acid sequence together with its V-gene family, and reads without a unique V-gene family were excluded. As a way to deal with suspected cross-contamination and a sequencing artifact, a later analysis dropped approximately 570 nucleotide sequences that were highly shared and had low generation probability. In a later analysis, a clonal expansion index was calculated for each public chain from normalized within-repertoire ranks of inferred template counts. Generation probabilities in a later analysis came from a VDJ recombination model fitted to out-of-frame rearrangements, and those results were checked against IGoR. Hypergeometric tests were used in a later analysis to score TCR-TCR, TCR-HLA and TCR-CMV co-occurrence, with a repertoire-size bias correction applied to the TCR pairs. In a later analysis, false discovery rates were estimated by permuting HLA or CMV assignments 20 times. In a later analysis, co-occurring TCRs were grouped using DBSCAN, and TCRdist sequence similarity was added for clustering within HLA-allele-positive subsets. Repertoires with fewer than 30,000 or more than 120,000 public chains were left out of co-occurrence clustering, as were five repertoires with anomalous nucleotide sharing. Sourced from immuneACCESS, this table was stored by TCRdb with only in-frame sequences that have V and J called. A share of the clones is absent; for the studies checked, an unresolved V gene accounts for under half, and the remainder has no known explanation. V and J calls and clone size are given by that table; D and trimming were obtained from the DNA. For this sample there are about 120,000 clones; 81% appear just once. Around 4% of the sample is in the top ten clones.

The cohort comprised under 700 healthy bone marrow donors. At the time of sampling, every cohort member was nominally healthy, though immune exposures that went unrecorded were likely present. The donor was CMV seronegative and belonged to the group of several hundred seronegative cohort members. Each donor provided a peripheral blood sample, and peripheral blood mononuclear cells were used for TCR beta sequencing. The Qiagen DNeasy Blood Extraction Kit was used to extract genomic DNA from the blood cell samples. The V end loses 7 bases and the J end loses 3 bases, and a stretch of 13 bases separates them. Taken from cysteine to phenylalanine, the CDR3 has 13 residues. Only CDR3 DNA remains: 39 bases, in frame from the first base. CDR1 and CDR2 are read off the germline V gene as MNHNS and SASEGT.

The sample consisted of PBMCs. Recombination connected TRBV6-1 to TRBJ2-7, with a tentative D gene TRBD1 over 5 matching bases. The sequence derives from a woman in her 30s in good health and CMV-seronegative. In nucleotides, the sequence is TGTGCCAGCATTTCAGGGCAGGGCTACGAGCAGTACTTC. This encodes CASISGQGYEQYF.